These 15 T cell receptor beta chains share one sample of origin, sequenced in a study of blood T cells in healthy people across ages (dated by TCRdb to the mid-2010s). The library was produced with 5' RACE. TCRdb records Illumina HiSeq 2500 as the sequencer. The second PCR ran for roughly 7 to 11 cycles and used a J-beta primer mix along with a sample-barcoded 5' primer. TCRdb reran the public reads through fastp at Q25 and MiXCR, keeping productive beta chains. A single entry per CDR3 protein holds the most common genes and DNA from its merged rows. The sample profile shows hundreds of thousands of distinct CDR3 sequences; approximately 44% of them were found once. The ten largest make up approximately 19% of the sample. Material for sequencing was blood. The origin of the receptors is a man aged 60 to 69 in good health.

The chain joins TRBV20-1 to TRBJ2-3; 10 positions match TRBD2. Trimming cost V 5 bases and J 8 bases; bases outside gene matches: 13. In germline, CDR1 is DFQATT, CDR2 SNEGSKA (reference sequence). This CDR3 is 15 amino acids long. This chain's CDR3 is CSARASGGPGATQYF. DNA of the CDR3: TGCAGTGCTCGAGCTAGCGGGGGACCAGGAGCTACGCAGTATTTT.

The chain couples TRBV12-3 or TRBV12-4 to TRBJ2-6; TRBD1 agrees at 8 bases. This CDR3 comprises 16 residues. V lost 6 bases and J lost 3; bases outside the gene matches: 7. The CDR3 nucleotides read TGTGCCAGCAGCACCCAGGGGGCGCTTGGGGCCAACGTCCTGACTTTC. This sequence encodes CASSTQGALGANVLTF.

The CDR3 region has the DNA TGCGCCAGCAGCTCTCACGGACAGGAGAACACTGAAGCTTTCTTT. Amino acid sequence: CASSSHGQENTEAFF. The V gene is TRBV5-1, the J gene TRBJ1-1, with 7 nucleotides matching TRBD1. The V segment lost 3 bases and the J segment 1 base; nucleotides outside the gene matches: 6. From germline, CDR1 is SGHRS and CDR2 YFSETQ. The CDR3 sequence is 15 residues long.

The chain combines TRBV28 with TRBJ2-7; no clear D gene. V was clipped by 11 bases and J by 2 bases, with 10 bases between them. Per the germline V gene, CDR1 is MDHEN and CDR2 is SYDVKM. The CDR3 consists of 11 residues. The CDR3 bases are TGTGCCGGTTCAGTGGCCTACGAGCAGTACTTC. Amino acid sequence: CAGSVAYEQYF.

The CDR3 sequence: CASSESWGGAEAFF. DNA for the CDR3: TGCGCCAGCAGTGAGTCTTGGGGGGGGGCTGAAGCTTTCTTT. V gene TRBV10-2 combines with J gene TRBJ1-1; weak D call: TRBD1 (5 bases). CDR1 and CDR2 (germline): WSHSY, SAAADI. V was trimmed by 0 bases and J by 6 bases, leaving 11 bases between them. The CDR3 spans 14 residues.

This clonotype occurred a few times. V usage is TRBV14 and J usage is TRBJ1-2; TRBD1 agrees at 10 bases. The CDR3 sequence is 15 residues long. Germline V lookup: CDR1 SGHDN, CDR2 FVKESK. V gave up 4 bases and J gave up 7 bases; unmatched junction bases: 9. The CDR3 DNA reads TGTGCCAGCAGCCCGAGCGGGACAGGGGTTGCTGGCTACACCTTC. Translated, it gives CASSPSGTGVAGYTF.

The chain employs TRBV7-8 and TRBJ2-7; possibly TRBD2 for D (5 bases). The CDR3 sequence is 15 residues long. Trimming shortened V by 3 bases and J by 1 base, and 13 bases separated the two germline ends. CDR1 and CDR2 (germline): SGHVS, FQNEAQ. CDR3 coding DNA: TGTGCCAGCAGCTTTGCCAGCGGCTTGTCCTACGAGCAGTACTTC. It translates to CASSFASGLSYEQYF.

The chain is built from TRBV18 and TRBJ2-4; no clear D gene. Germline-derived CDR1 and CDR2 are KGHSH and LQKENI. Trimming cost V 2 bases and J 1 base, with 18 bases left between them. CDR3 size: 18 residues. The CDR3 DNA follows: TGTGCCAGCTCACCAAAGGGATTAGCTCAAGGGGCCAAAAACATTCAGTACTTC. Residues: CASSPKGLAQGAKNIQYF.

This chain joins TRBV7-2 and TRBJ1-5; D is possibly TRBD1 (5 bases). The CDR3 has 12 residues. V gave up 4 bases and J gave up 9 bases, with 10 bases separating them. In germline, CDR1 is SGHTA, CDR2 FQGNSA. CDR3 sequence: CASSSGFRPQHF. The CDR3 DNA follows: TGTGCCAGCAGCTCAGGGTTTCGGCCCCAGCATTTT.

This chain joins TRBV20-1 and TRBJ2-2; D is unresolved. CDR1 DFQATT and CDR2 SNEGSKA come from the germline V gene (reference sequence). This CDR3 comprises 12 residues. Trimming took off 2 bases at V and 5 bases at J, with 6 bases between the two ends. The CDR3 protein is CSARLITGELFF. Written as DNA, the CDR3 is TGCAGTGCTAGATTGATAACCGGGGAGCTGTTTTTT.

The chain joins TRBV20-1 to TRBJ2-7; 7 bases agree with TRBD1. The CDR3 runs to 15 residues. V lost 0 bases and J lost 2; bases outside the gene matches: 7. Per germline, CDR1 DFQATT and CDR2 SNEGSKA (reference sequence). DNA of the CDR3: TGCAGTGCTAGAGATCTGGACAGGTTCGCCTACGAGCAGTACTTC. It encodes CSARDLDRFAYEQYF.

As regards this clonotype: This may be a read error: a much more frequent sequence differs by one nucleotide. The CDR3: CSAQSNPGTGVYGYTF. CDR3 DNA: TGCAGTGCTCAGAGCAACCCCGGGACAGGGGTCTATGGCTACACCTTC. The chain couples TRBV20-1 to TRBJ1-2, with TRBD1 matching 10 bases. CDR1 is DFQATT and CDR2 is SNEGSKA in the germline V gene (reference sequence). The CDR3 spans 16 residues. Unmatched junction bases numbered 13, after V lost 5 bases and J lost 4 bases.

On this clonotype itself: Germline is not matched at one junction end, which may reflect a read error. The chain recombines TRBV4-3 with TRBJ2-7; D assignment may be TRBD1 or TRBD2 (5 bases each). The CDR3 sequence is 15 residues long. From germline, CDR1 is LGHNA and CDR2 YSLEER. CDR3: CAGSQGRTDSYEQYF. The CDR3 nucleotides read TGCGCCGGCAGCCAGGGCCGGACTGACTCCTACGAGCAGTACTTC.

The rearrangement uses TRBV20-1 and TRBJ1-6; TRBD1 might be the D (5 bases). The CDR3 has 12 residues. Trimming took 7 bases from V and 7 from J, leaving 11 bases between them. The germline gives CDR1 DFQATT, CDR2 SNEGSKA (reference sequence). The DNA for the CDR3 is TGCAGTGGGGCGCAGGGAAATTCACCCCTCCACTTT. It translates to CSGAQGNSPLHF.

This clonotype has only one observation. The V gene is TRBV5-1, the J gene TRBJ1-4; 7 nucleotides agree with TRBD1. The CDR3 sequence is 15 residues long. Germline assignment: CDR1 SGHRS and CDR2 YFSETQ. The V and J ends lost 4 bases and 1 base, in that order; junction bases with no gene match: 4. Here the CDR3 reads CASSNRGLTNEKLFF. The CDR3 nucleotides are TGCGCCAGCAGCAACAGGGGCCTAACTAATGAAAAACTGTTTTTT.